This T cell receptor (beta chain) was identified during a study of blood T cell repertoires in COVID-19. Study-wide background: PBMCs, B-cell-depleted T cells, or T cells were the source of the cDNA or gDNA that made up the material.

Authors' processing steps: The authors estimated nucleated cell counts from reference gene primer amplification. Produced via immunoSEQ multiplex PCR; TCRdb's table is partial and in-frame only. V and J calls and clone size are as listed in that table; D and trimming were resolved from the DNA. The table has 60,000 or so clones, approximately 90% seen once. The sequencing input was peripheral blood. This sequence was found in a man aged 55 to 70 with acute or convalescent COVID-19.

This CDR3 is CASSSGQGNNYGYTF. The DNA of the CDR3 is TGTGCCAGCAGCTCCGGACAGGGGAATAACTATGGCTACACCTTC. The rearrangement links TRBV7-9 to TRBJ1-2, with 9 bases that match TRBD1. V lost 4 bases and J lost 1; bases outside the gene matches: 4. Per the germline V gene, CDR1 is SEHNR and CDR2 is FQNEAQ (reference sequence). This CDR3 contains 15 residues.